These T cell receptor beta chains were read from a single sample in a study of T-cell reconstitution after alpha-beta-depleted transplantation in children. TCRdb passed the PCR reads through MiXCR, listing each CDR3 protein once. The table lists about 500,000 distinct CDR3 sequences, approximately 32% of them singletons, with around 2.5% in the top ten. The specimen comprised PBMCs from the stem cell graft donor, sampled from the stem cell graft. The receptors originated from a human donor who donated a stem cell graft to a child with aplastic anemia. Each CDR3 is given with its conserved first and last residue. A D gene is named only where the DNA matches it firmly. Not every row has a clone size; where given, it reads once, few, many or a size class.

cdr3_aa cdr3_nt d_call v_call clone_size j_call
CASSIVRVMNTEAFF TGTGCCAGTAGTATCGTTCGGGTAATGAACACTGAAGCTTTCTTT . TRBV19 . TRBJ1-1
CAWGTGNEKLFF TGTGCCTGGGGGACAGGGAATGAAAAACTGTTTTTT TRBD1 TRBV30 . TRBJ1-4
CASRDGTGLYF TGTGCCAGCAGGGATGGGACAGGGTTGTACTTC TRBD1 TRBV27 . TRBJ2-7
CSPDRGSSYEQYF TGCAGTCCGGACAGGGGGAGTTCCTACGAGCAGTACTTC TRBD1 TRBV20-1 . TRBJ2-7
CASSNWTSGSTVGETQYF TGTGCCAGCAGCAATTGGACTAGCGGGAGTACGGTAGGAGAGACCCAGTACTTC . TRBV21-1 once TRBJ2-5
CASSEYAGLHGYTF TGTGCCAGCAGTGAATATGCAGGTCTCCATGGCTACACCTTC . TRBV25-1 . TRBJ1-2
CSASMIRQGSEKLFF TGCAGTGCTAGTATGATACGACAGGGGAGTGAAAAACTGTTTTTT TRBD1 TRBV20-1 few TRBJ1-4
CASSYDARGWSGTEAFF TGTGCCAGCAGTTATGACGCCAGGGGGTGGTCGGGCACTGAAGCTTTCTTT TRBD1 TRBV6-5 few TRBJ1-1
CSVEGQGPNQPQHF TGCAGCGTTGAAGGGCAGGGGCCCAATCAGCCCCAGCATTTT . TRBV29-1 . TRBJ1-5
CASSIQAYYSNQPQHF TGTGCCAGTAGCATACAGGCGTATTATAGCAATCAGCCCCAGCATTTT . TRBV19 few TRBJ1-5
CSARDFGRPRDNEQFF TGCAGTGCTAGAGACTTCGGGAGGCCTAGAGACAATGAGCAGTTCTTC TRBD2 TRBV20-1 few TRBJ2-1
CASSLEQGARVGEQFF TGTGCCAGCAGCTTAGAACAGGGGGCGCGAGTCGGTGAGCAGTTCTTC TRBD1 TRBV11-3 few TRBJ2-1
CAISEPAYGYTF TGTGCCATCAGTGAGCCAGCCTATGGCTACACCTTC . TRBV10-3 . TRBJ1-2
CSAGAGSATYNEQFF TGCAGTGCTGGGGCGGGGTCAGCCACCTACAATGAGCAGTTCTTC . TRBV20-1 few TRBJ2-1
CASKGAMNTEAFF TGTGCCAGCAAGGGTGCGATGAACACTGAAGCTTTCTTT . TRBV6-1 . TRBJ1-1
CASRLRGNSNQPQHF TGTGCCAGCAGACTGAGAGGGAATAGCAATCAGCCCCAGCATTTT . TRBV6-1 few TRBJ1-5
CASSPARYSTDTQYF TGTGCCAGCTCCCCCGCGAGGTACAGCACAGATACGCAGTATTTT . TRBV18 few TRBJ2-3
CASSLVEDKANSYEQYF TGTGCCAGCAGCTTGGTCGAAGACAAGGCCAACTCCTACGAGCAGTACTTC . TRBV5-5 few TRBJ2-7
CASSRGTGGRETQYF TGTGCCAGCAGCCGTGGGACAGGGGGGCGGGAGACCCAGTACTTC TRBD1 TRBV5-4 few TRBJ2-5
CASSRNSGGAYGYTF TGTGCCAGCAGCCGAAACAGCGGGGGGGCCTATGGCTACACCTTC . TRBV12-3/TRBV12-4 few TRBJ1-2
CSARDLLRSSYNEQFF TGCAGTGCTAGAGATTTATTGCGGAGCTCCTACAATGAGCAGTTCTTC . TRBV20-1 . TRBJ2-1
CASSESGTSGSEQYF TGCGCCAGCAGCGAATCCGGGACTAGCGGGAGCGAGCAGTACTTC TRBD2 TRBV5-1 few TRBJ2-7
CAWNGGQVNTEAFF TGTGCCTGGAACGGGGGACAGGTGAACACTGAAGCTTTCTTT TRBD1 TRBV30 few TRBJ1-1
CASSRVGESAFTDTQYF TGTGCCAGCAGTCGGGTCGGCGAATCGGCCTTCACAGATACGCAGTATTTT . TRBV14 . TRBJ2-3
CASSAFQGVRNQPQHF TGTGCCAGTAGTGCTTTCCAGGGAGTTCGCAATCAGCCCCAGCATTTT . TRBV19 . TRBJ1-5
CASSYISGGLRSPLHF TGTGCCAGCAGTTACATATCAGGGGGCTTACGTTCACCCCTCCACTTT TRBD1 TRBV6-5 . TRBJ1-6
CASSFGPVSGELFF TGTGCCAGCAGCTTCGGTCCCGTCTCGGGGGAGCTGTTTTTT . TRBV7-3 few TRBJ2-2
CASSQPIRPGDTQYF TGTGCCAGCAGTCAACCGATCCGCCCAGGGGATACGCAGTATTTT . TRBV12-3/TRBV12-4 . TRBJ2-3
CASSLFAPTDTQYF TGCGCCAGCAGCTTGTTTGCGCCTACAGATACGCAGTATTTT . TRBV5-1 . TRBJ2-3
CSALKDSGIYEQFF TGCAGCGCTTTAAAAGATAGCGGGATATATGAGCAGTTCTTC TRBD2 TRBV29-1 . TRBJ2-1
CASSVERFGYGYTF TGTGCCAGCAGCGTAGAGAGGTTTGGGTATGGCTACACCTTC . TRBV9 . TRBJ1-2
CASSPGLAVVTYNEQFF TGCGCCAGCAGCCCGGGGCTAGCGGTCGTCACCTACAATGAGCAGTTCTTC TRBD2 TRBV5-1 few TRBJ2-1
CSARDSSGRNFGNEQFF TGCAGTGCTAGAGATAGCAGCGGGAGAAACTTCGGCAATGAGCAGTTCTTC TRBD2 TRBV20-1 . TRBJ2-1
CASIFLGNYGYTF TGTGCCAGCATTTTTTTAGGGAACTATGGCTACACCTTC . TRBV6-5 few TRBJ1-2
CASRSLTEAFF TGTGCCAGCAGATCACTCACTGAAGCTTTCTTT . TRBV7-9 . TRBJ1-1
CASRHNRGNQPQHF TGTGCCAGCAGGCATAACAGGGGCAATCAGCCCCAGCATTTT . TRBV12-3/TRBV12-4 many TRBJ1-5
CASSYSGAGRDSEQFF TGTGCCAGCAGTTACTCGGGGGCAGGGAGGGATTCTGAGCAGTTCTTC . TRBV6-5 . TRBJ2-1
CASRPGKTEAFF TGTGCCAGCAGGCCAGGGAAGACTGAAGCTTTCTTT . TRBV28 . TRBJ1-1
CSSLTYNEQFF TGCAGCAGTCTAACCTACAATGAGCAGTTCTTC . TRBV29-1 few TRBJ2-1
CASNSLGLPGGELFF TGTGCCAGCAACTCTCTCGGACTACCAGGCGGGGAGCTGTTTTTT . TRBV19 few TRBJ2-2
CSAVPSGGDTDTQYF TGCAGTGCTGTCCCTAGCGGGGGGGACACAGATACGCAGTATTTT TRBD2 TRBV20-1 few TRBJ2-3
CSVVVSSGANVLTF TGCAGCGTTGTGGTCAGCTCTGGGGCCAACGTCCTGACTTTC . TRBV29-1 few TRBJ2-6
CSVDGKGPESSYNEQFF TGCAGCGTTGATGGGAAGGGACCCGAAAGCTCCTACAATGAGCAGTTCTTC . TRBV29-1 . TRBJ2-1
CASSTAGGGDYGYTF TGTGCCAGCTCAACCGCCGGAGGGGGTGACTATGGCTACACCTTC . TRBV18 few TRBJ1-2
CASSLVWSQFNQPQHF TGTGCCAGCAGCTTGGTGTGGTCTCAGTTCAATCAGCCCCAGCATTTT . TRBV5-8 . TRBJ1-5
CASNGGQGETQYF TGTGCCAGTAACGGGGGACAGGGAGAGACCCAGTACTTC TRBD1 TRBV19 . TRBJ2-5
CASSLDPSKQGYEQYF TGCGCCAGCAGCTTGGACCCCTCTAAACAGGGGTACGAGCAGTACTTC TRBD1 TRBV5-1 . TRBJ2-7
CASIWDSKETQYF TGTGCCAGCATCTGGGACTCTAAAGAGACCCAGTACTTC . TRBV7-8 . TRBJ2-5
CAWKDRVGNTIYF TGTGCCTGGAAGGACAGGGTAGGCAACACCATATATTTT TRBD1 TRBV30 few TRBJ1-3
CSAPIPTGNTEAFF TGCAGTGCTCCCATCCCGACAGGGAACACTGAAGCTTTCTTT . TRBV20-1 few TRBJ1-1
CSASSGNDVNYGYTF TGCAGTGCTAGCTCAGGGAACGACGTTAACTATGGCTACACCTTC . TRBV20-1 many TRBJ1-2
CASSLWGFGQKIEAFF TGTGCCAGCAGTTTATGGGGCTTTGGGCAGAAGATTGAAGCTTTCTTT . TRBV28 . TRBJ1-1